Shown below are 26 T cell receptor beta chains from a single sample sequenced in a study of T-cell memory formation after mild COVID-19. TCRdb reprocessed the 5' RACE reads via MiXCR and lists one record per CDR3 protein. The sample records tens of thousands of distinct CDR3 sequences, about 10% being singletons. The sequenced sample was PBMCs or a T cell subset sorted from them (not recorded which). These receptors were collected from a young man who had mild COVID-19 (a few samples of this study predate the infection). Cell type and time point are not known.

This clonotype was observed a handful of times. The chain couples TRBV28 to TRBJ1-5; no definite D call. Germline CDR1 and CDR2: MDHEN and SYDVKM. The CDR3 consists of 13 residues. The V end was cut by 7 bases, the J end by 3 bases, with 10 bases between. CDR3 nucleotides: TGTGCCAGCAAGAAGGACTCCAATCAGCCCCAGCATTTT. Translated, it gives CASKKDSNQPQHF.

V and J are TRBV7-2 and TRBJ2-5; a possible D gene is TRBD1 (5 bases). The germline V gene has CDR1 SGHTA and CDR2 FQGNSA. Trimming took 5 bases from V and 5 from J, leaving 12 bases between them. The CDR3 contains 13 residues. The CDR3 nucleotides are TGTGCCAGCAGCCCCAGGGTTTTGGAGACCCAGTACTTC. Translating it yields CASSPRVLETQYF.

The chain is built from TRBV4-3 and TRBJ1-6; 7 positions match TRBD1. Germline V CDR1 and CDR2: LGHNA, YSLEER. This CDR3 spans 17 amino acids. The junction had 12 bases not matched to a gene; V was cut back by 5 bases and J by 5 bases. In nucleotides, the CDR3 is TGCGCCAGCAGCTCGCAAACCGGGACAGCTAATAATTCACCCCTCCACTTT. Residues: CASSSQTGTANNSPLHF.

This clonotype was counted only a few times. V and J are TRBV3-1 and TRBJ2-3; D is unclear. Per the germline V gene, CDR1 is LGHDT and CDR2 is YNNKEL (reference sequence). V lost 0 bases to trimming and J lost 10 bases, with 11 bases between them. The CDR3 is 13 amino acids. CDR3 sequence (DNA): TGTGCCAGCAGCCAAGATCTCGGCGCCTCGCAGTATTTT. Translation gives CASSQDLGASQYF.

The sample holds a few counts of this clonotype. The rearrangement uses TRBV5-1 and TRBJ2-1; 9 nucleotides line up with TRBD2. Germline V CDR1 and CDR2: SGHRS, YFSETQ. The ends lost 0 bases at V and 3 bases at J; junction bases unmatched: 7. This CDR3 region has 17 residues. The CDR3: CASSLVPSGNNYNEQFF. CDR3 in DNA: TGCGCCAGCAGCTTGGTGCCTAGCGGGAACAACTACAATGAGCAGTTCTTC.

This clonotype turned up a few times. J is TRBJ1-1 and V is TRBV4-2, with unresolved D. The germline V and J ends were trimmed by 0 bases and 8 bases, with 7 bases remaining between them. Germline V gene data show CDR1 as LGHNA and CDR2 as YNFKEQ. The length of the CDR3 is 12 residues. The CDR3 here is CASSQDRTEAFF. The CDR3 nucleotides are TGTGCCAGCAGCCAAGATCGGACGGAAGCTTTCTTT.

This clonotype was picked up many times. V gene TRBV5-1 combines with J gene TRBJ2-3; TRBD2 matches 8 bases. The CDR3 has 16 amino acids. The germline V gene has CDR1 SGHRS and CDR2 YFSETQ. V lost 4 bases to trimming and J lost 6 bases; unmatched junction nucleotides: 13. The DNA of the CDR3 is TGCGCCAGCAGCCTATGGAGGAGCGGGGGACGTGATACGCAGTATTTT. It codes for CASSLWRSGGRDTQYF.

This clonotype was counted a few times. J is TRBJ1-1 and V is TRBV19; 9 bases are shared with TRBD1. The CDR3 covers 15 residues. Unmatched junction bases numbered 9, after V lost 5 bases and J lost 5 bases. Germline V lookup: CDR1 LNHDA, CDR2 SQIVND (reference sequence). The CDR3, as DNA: TGTGCCAGTAGTCCTCAGGGACAGGGATGGACTGAAGCTTTCTTT. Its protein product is CASSPQGQGWTEAFF.

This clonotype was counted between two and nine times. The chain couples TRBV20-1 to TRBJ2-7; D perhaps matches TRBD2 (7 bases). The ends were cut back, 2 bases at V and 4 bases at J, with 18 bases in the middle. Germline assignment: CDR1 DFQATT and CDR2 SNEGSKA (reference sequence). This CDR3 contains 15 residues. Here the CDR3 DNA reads TGCAGTGCTAGAAAATCCGCGGGGGCCCTTTACGAGCAGTACGTC. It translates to CSARKSAGALYEQYV.

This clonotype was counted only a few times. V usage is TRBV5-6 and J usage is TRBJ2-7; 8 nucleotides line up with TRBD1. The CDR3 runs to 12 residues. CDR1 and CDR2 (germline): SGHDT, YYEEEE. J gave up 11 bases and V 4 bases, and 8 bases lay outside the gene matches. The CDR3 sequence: CASSLTGGVEYV. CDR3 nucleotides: TGTGCCAGCAGCCTCACAGGGGGTGTAGAGTACGTC.

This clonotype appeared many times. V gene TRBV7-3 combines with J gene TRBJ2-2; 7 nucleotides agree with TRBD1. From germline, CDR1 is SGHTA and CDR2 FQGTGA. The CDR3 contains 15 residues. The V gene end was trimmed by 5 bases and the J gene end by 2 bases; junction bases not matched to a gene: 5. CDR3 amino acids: CASSRTGQNTGELFF. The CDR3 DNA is TGTGCCAGCAGCCGGACAGGTCAAAACACCGGGGAGCTGTTTTTT.

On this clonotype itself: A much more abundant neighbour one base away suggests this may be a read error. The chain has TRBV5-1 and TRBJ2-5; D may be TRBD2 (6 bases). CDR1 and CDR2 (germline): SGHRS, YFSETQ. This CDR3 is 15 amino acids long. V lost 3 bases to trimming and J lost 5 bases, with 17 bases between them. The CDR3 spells CASSSTGEPHETQYF. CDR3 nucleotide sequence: TGCGCCAGCAGCTCGACGGGGGAACCTCACGAGACCCAGTACTTC.

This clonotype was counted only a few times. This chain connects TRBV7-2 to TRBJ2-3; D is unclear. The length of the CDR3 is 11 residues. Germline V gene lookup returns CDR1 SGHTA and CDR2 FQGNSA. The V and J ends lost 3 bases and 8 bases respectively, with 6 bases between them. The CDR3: CASSFSRTQYF. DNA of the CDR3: TGTGCCAGCAGCTTTTCGCGTACGCAGTATTTT.

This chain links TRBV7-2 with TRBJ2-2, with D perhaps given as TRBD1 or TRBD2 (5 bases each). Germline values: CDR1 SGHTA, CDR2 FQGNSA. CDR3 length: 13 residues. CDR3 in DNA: TGTGCTTCGGGGCCGCTAGGTTCCGGGGAGCTGTTTTTT. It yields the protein CASGPLGSGELFF.

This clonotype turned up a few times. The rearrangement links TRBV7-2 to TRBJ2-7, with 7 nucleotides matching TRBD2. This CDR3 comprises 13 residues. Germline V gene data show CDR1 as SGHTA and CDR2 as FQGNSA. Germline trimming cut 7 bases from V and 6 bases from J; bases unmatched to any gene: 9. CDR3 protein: CASILGGLGEQYF. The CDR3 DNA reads TGTGCCAGCATCTTGGGAGGGCTCGGCGAGCAGTACTTC.

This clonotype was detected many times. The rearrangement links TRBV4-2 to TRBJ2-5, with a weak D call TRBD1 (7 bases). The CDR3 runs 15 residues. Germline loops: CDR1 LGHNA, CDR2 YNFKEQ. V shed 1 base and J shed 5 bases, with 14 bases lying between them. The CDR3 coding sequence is TGTGCCAGCAGCCAAGGCGGGACAGTCGGGGAGACCCAGTACTTC. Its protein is CASSQGGTVGETQYF.

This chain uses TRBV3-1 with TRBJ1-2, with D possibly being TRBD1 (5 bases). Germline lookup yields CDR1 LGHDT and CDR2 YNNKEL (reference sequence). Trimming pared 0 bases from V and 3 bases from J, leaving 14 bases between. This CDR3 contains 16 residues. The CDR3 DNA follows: TGTGCCAGCAGCCAAGATCATCGGGGGAACTACTATGGCTACACCTTC. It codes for CASSQDHRGNYYGYTF.

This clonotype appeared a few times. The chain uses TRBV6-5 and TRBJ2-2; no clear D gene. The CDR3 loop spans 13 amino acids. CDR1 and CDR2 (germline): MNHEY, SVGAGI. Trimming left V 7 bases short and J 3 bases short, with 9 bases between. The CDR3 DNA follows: TGTGCCAGCAAGGTTTTGGACACCGGGGAGCTGTTTTTT. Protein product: CASKVLDTGELFF.

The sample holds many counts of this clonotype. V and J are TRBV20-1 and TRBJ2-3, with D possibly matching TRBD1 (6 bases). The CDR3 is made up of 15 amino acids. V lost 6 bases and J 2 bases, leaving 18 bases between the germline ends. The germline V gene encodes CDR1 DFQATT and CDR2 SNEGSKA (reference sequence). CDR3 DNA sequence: TGCAGTGCCACGGGACAAGGGGAGTTCACAGATACGCAGTATTTT. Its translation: CSATGQGEFTDTQYF.

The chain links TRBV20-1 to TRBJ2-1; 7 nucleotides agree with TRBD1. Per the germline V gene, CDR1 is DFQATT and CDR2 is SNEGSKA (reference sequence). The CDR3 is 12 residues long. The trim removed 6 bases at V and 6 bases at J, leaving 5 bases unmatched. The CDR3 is CSARDRGNEQFF. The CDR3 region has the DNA TGCAGTGCCCGGGACAGAGGCAATGAGCAGTTCTTC.

The CDR3 DNA sequence: TGTGCCAGCAGTTACCGCTACACAGGGAACACTGAAGCTTTCTTT. Encoded protein: CASSYRYTGNTEAFF. The rearrangement uses TRBV6-5 and TRBJ1-1; tentative D call: TRBD1 (5 bases). Germline V CDR1 and CDR2: MNHEY, SVGAGI. Trimming took 2 bases from V and 1 from J, leaving 11 bases between them. This CDR3 has 15 residues.

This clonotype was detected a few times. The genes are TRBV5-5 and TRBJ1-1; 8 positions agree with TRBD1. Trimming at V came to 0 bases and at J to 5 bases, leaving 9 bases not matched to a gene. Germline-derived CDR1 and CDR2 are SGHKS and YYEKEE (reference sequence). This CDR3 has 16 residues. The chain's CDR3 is CASSLALDRVGTEAFF. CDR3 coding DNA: TGTGCCAGCAGCTTGGCCTTGGACAGGGTCGGGACTGAAGCTTTCTTT.

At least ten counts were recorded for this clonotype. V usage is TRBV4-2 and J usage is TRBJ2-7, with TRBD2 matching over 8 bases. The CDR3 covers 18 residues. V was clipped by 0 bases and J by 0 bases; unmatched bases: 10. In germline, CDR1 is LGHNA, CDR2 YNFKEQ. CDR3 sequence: CASSQESGGGPLSYEQYF. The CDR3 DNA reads TGTGCCAGCAGCCAAGAGTCGGGCGGGGGGCCCCTCTCCTACGAGCAGTACTTC.

CDR3 amino acids: CSASPQGIGQEFF. The CDR3 nucleotides read TGCAGTGCTAGCCCACAGGGAATCGGGCAGGAGTTCTTC. The J gene is TRBJ2-1, the V gene TRBV20-1, with D possibly matching TRBD1 (6 bases). This CDR3 has 13 residues. Trimming cost V 3 bases and J 14 bases, with 20 bases left between them. Germline V gives CDR1 DFQATT, CDR2 SNEGSKA (reference sequence).

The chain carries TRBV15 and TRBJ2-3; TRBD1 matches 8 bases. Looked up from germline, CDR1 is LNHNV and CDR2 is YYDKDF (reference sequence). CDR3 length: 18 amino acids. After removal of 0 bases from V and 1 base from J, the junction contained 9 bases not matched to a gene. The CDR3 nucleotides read TGTGCCACCAGCAGAGAGGCAGGGGGCTTAGGAGGCACAGATACGCAGTATTTT. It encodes CATSREAGGLGGTDTQYF.

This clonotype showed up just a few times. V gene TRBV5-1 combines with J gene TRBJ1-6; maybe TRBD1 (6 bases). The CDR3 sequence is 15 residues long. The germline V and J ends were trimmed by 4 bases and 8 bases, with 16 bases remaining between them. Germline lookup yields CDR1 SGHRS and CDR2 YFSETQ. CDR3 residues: CASSPQGGADSPLHF. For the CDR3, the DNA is TGCGCCAGCAGCCCCCAAGGGGGGGCTGATTCACCCCTCCACTTT.